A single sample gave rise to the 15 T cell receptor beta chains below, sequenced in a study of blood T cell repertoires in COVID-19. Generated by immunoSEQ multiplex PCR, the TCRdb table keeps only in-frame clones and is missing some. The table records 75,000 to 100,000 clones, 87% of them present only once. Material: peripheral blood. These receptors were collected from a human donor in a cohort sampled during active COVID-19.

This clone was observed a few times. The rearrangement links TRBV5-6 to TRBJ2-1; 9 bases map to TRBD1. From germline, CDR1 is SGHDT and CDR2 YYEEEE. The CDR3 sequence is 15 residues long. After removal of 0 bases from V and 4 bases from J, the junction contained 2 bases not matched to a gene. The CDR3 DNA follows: TGTGCCAGCAGCTTGGGGGACAGGGCTTACAATGAGCAGTTCTTC. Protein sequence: CASSLGDRAYNEQFF.

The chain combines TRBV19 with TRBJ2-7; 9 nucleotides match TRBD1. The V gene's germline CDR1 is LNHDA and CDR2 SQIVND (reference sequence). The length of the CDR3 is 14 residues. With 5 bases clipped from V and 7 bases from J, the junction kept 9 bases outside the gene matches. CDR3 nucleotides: TGTGCCAGTAGTGCCACAGGGGGCTTGGGGGAGCAGTACTTC. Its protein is CASSATGGLGEQYF.

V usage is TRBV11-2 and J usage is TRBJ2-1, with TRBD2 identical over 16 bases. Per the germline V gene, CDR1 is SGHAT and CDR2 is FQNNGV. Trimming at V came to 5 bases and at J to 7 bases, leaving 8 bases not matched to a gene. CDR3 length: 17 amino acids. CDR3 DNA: TGTGCCAGCAGCACCCAGGGACTAGCGGGAGGGCCGAATGAGCAGTTCTTC. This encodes CASSTQGLAGGPNEQFF.

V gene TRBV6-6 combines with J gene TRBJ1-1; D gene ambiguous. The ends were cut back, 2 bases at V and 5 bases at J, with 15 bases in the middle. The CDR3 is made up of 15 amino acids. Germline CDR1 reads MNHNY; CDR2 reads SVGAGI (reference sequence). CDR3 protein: CASSYTRSGPTEAFF. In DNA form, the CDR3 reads TGTGCCAGCAGTTACACCAGAAGTGGCCCTACTGAAGCTTTCTTT.

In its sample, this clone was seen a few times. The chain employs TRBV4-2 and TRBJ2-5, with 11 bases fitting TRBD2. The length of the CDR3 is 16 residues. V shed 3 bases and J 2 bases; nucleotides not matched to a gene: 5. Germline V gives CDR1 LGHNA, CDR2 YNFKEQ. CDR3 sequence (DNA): TGTGCCAGCAGCCAGGGTCTAGCGGGAGGACAAGAGACCCAGTACTTC. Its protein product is CASSQGLAGGQETQYF.

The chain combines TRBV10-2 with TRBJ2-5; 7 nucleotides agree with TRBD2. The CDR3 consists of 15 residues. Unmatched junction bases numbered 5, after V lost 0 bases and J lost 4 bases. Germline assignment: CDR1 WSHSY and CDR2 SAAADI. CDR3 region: CASSESGGSIETQYF. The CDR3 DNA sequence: TGCGCCAGCAGTGAGTCCGGCGGGAGCATAGAGACCCAGTACTTC.

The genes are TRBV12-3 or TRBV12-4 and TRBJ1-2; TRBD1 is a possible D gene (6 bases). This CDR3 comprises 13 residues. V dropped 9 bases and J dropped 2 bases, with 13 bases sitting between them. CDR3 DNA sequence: TGTGCCAGTTTGACAGGATCCAACTATGGCTACACCTTC. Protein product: CASLTGSNYGYTF.

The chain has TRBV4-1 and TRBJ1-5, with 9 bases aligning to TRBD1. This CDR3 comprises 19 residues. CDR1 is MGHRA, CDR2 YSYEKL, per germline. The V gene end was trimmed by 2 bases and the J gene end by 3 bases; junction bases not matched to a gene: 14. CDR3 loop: CASSQQSWPGQGPNQPQHF. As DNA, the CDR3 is TGCGCCAGCAGCCAACAATCTTGGCCGGGACAGGGCCCCAATCAGCCCCAGCATTTT.

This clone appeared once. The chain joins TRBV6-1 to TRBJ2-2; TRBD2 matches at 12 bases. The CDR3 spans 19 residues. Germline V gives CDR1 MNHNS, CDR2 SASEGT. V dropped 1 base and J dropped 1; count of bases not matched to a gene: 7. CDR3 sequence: CASSEGLPGLAGNTGELFF. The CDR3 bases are TGTGCCAGCAGTGAAGGCCTCCCGGGACTAGCGGGGAACACCGGGGAGCTGTTTTTT.

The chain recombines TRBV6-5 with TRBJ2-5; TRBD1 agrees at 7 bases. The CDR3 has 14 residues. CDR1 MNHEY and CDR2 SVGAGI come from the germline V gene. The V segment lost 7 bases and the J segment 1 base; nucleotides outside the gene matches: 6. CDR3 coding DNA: TGTGCCAGCACGGCCGGGACAGCCCAAGAGACCCAGTACTTC. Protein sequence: CASTAGTAQETQYF.

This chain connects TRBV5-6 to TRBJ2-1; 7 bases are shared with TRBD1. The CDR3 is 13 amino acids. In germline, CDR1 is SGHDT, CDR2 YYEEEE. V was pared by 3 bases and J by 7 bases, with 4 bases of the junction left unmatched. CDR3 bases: TGTGCCAGCAGCTGGACAGGTCAGAATGAGCAGTTCTTC. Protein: CASSWTGQNEQFF.

CDR3 sequence (DNA): TGCGCCAGCAGCCTCAGGGTGAGTGGGAACACTGAAGCTTTCTTT. Protein product: CASSLRVSGNTEAFF. V and J are TRBV5-1 and TRBJ1-1; possibly TRBD1 for D (5 bases). The CDR3 loop spans 15 amino acids. V was clipped by 4 bases and J by 1 base, with 14 bases between them. Per germline, CDR1 SGHRS and CDR2 YFSETQ.

CDR3 coding DNA: TGTGCCAGCACCCGTGACAGAGATAATTCACCCCTCCACTTT. Protein: CASTRDRDNSPLHF. The rearrangement uses TRBV5-6 and TRBJ1-6; TRBD1 might be the D (5 bases). Germline V gene data show CDR1 as SGHDT and CDR2 as YYEEEE. This CDR3 is built from 14 residues. V lost 6 bases to trimming and J lost 5 bases, with 12 bases between them.

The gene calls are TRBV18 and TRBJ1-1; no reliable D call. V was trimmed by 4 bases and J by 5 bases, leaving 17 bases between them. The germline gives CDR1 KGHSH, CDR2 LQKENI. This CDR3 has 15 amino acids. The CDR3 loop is CASSRARTGGTEAFF. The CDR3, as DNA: TGTGCCAGCTCACGTGCTCGGACCGGAGGAACTGAAGCTTTCTTT.

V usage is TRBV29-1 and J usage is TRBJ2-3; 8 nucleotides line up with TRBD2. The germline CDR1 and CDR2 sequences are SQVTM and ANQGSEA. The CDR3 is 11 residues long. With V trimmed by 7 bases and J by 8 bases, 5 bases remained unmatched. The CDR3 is CSDGGASTQYF. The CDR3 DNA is TGCAGCGACGGGGGGGCTAGTACGCAGTATTTT.